The next 31 T cell receptor beta chains were all read from a single sample in a study of regulatory T cells in long-lasting Graves disease (dated by TCRdb to the early 2020s). The label giving this sample's time point can be read as: persistent/refractory GD, antithyroid drugs over 5 years with positive TRAb. For both TCR sequencing and RNA sequencing, RNA was extracted from PBMCs in TRIzol. Libraries were prepared through multiplex PCR. The sample was run on an Illumina HiSeq 4000. TCR beta libraries were built with iRepertoire HTBI primers and Arm-PCR amplification of CDR3 regions. TCRdb reprocessing: public reads trimmed at Q25 with fastp, clones called with MiXCR, in-frame beta chains kept. CDR3 protein duplicates are merged, each entry listing the most common genes and DNA. For this sample the table gives some 470,000 distinct CDR3 sequences, of which 20% to 25% were detected only once. The ten largest clones capture about 7% of the sample.

Here the sequenced sample was peripheral blood mononuclear cells (PBMCs), taken when the disease was refractory, from a patient treated with antithyroid drugs. The receptors stem from a female donor with Graves disease.

In this sample, this clonotype turned up many times. Here the CDR3 DNA reads TGTGCCAGCAGCTGGGGCCCCCCGAAGCGAGAAAAACTGTTTTTT. It specifies CASSWGPPKREKLFF. The V call is TRBV7-8, the J call TRBJ1-4; tentatively, D is TRBD1 (5 bases). CDR3 length: 15 amino acids. Trimming took 4 bases from V and 8 from J, leaving 17 bases between them. CDR1 is SGHVS, CDR2 FQNEAQ, per germline.

This clonotype was seen ten or more times. The V and J genes are TRBV7-2 and TRBJ2-4; D remains ambiguous. This CDR3 is built from 16 residues. Germline V CDR1 and CDR2: SGHTA, FQGNSA. Trimming took 0 bases from V and 6 from J, leaving 15 bases between them. For the CDR3, the DNA is TGTGCCAGCAGCTTAGCGCTGTTTCCAAAGGGAAACATTCAGTACTTC. It specifies CASSLALFPKGNIQYF.

Ten or more counts support this clonotype. The chain couples TRBV13 to TRBJ1-2; the match to TRBD1 covers 7 bases. V lost 1 base and J lost 7; bases outside the gene matches: 9. The CDR3 totals 15 residues. Germline CDR1 is PRHDT and CDR2 is FYEKMQ (reference sequence). This CDR3 reads CASSLDRGGGAGYTF. The CDR3 DNA sequence: TGTGCCAGCAGCTTAGACAGGGGAGGAGGGGCTGGCTACACCTTC.

This clonotype was seen many times. The chain couples TRBV12-3 or TRBV12-4 to TRBJ2-2; weak D call: TRBD2 (6 bases). V lost 8 bases to trimming and J lost 6 bases, with 13 bases between them. CDR3 size: 13 residues. The DNA of the CDR3 is TGTGCCAGCCGGAGGGGAGAGCCCGGGGAGCTGTTTTTT. Amino acid sequence: CASRRGEPGELFF.

This clonotype was seen repeatedly, ten times or more. V gene TRBV20-1 combines with J gene TRBJ1-5; perhaps TRBD1 as D (5 bases). Germline V CDR1 and CDR2: DFQATT, SNEGSKA (reference sequence). This CDR3 is 14 amino acids long. Trimming shortened V by 0 bases and J by 9 bases, and 15 bases separated the two germline ends. In DNA, the CDR3 is TGCAGTGCTAGAGACCACAGTATTGGGACGCCCCAGCATTTT. It codes for CSARDHSIGTPQHF.

There are many counts of this clonotype. The genes are TRBV12-3 or TRBV12-4 and TRBJ1-2; D unresolved. CDR3 length equals 13 residues. Trimming cost V 7 bases and J 3 bases, with 12 bases left between them. The chain's CDR3 is CASTKEQYYGYTF. For the CDR3, the DNA is TGTGCCAGCACCAAAGAACAGTACTATGGCTACACCTTC.

This chain joins TRBV7-2 and TRBJ1-2; 7 positions agree with TRBD1. The ends lost 3 bases at V and 8 bases at J; junction bases unmatched: 6. There are 13 residues in the CDR3. Germline V lookup: CDR1 SGHTA, CDR2 FQGNSA. CDR3: CASSFEQGKGYTF. The CDR3 nucleotides read TGTGCCAGCAGCTTCGAACAGGGGAAGGGCTACACCTTC.

This clonotype was picked up a small number of times. The genes are TRBV12-3 or TRBV12-4 and TRBJ2-7; D unresolved. The CDR3 loop spans 12 amino acids. V gave up 6 bases and J gave up 7 bases, with 13 bases separating them. CDR3 protein: CASSPDPREQYF. In DNA form, the CDR3 reads TGTGCCAGCAGCCCGGACCCCCGGGAGCAGTACTTC.

The gene calls are TRBV4-1 and TRBJ2-2; 10 nucleotides align to TRBD2. With 4 bases clipped from V and 0 bases from J, the junction kept 8 bases outside the gene matches. From germline, CDR1 is MGHRA and CDR2 YSYEKL. The CDR3 has 18 residues. Written as DNA, the CDR3 is TGCGCCAGCAGCCGTGAAGGACTAGCGGACGCGAACACCGGGGAGCTGTTTTTT. It is translated as CASSREGLADANTGELFF.

This chain joins TRBV19 and TRBJ2-2; 8 bases are a match to TRBD2. Germline CDR1 reads LNHDA; CDR2 reads SQIVND (reference sequence). V dropped 3 bases and J dropped 4; count of bases not matched to a gene: 7. The CDR3 runs 16 residues. The CDR3 DNA follows: TGTGCCAGTAGTATTTCAAGCGGGAGACTCACCGGGGAGCTGTTTTTT. Translated: CASSISSGRLTGELFF.

The sample holds many counts of this clonotype. V is TRBV28 and J is TRBJ1-1; no firm D call. Trimming left V 7 bases short and J 9 bases short, with 12 bases between. CDR1 MDHEN and CDR2 SYDVKM come from the germline V gene. This CDR3 is 11 amino acids long. DNA for the CDR3: TGTGCCAGCACCGACGGCTCGAAAGCTTTCTTT. Translated: CASTDGSKAFF.

This clonotype was observed many times. This CDR3 reads CASSLVRGSAEKLFF. The CDR3, as DNA: TGCGCCAGCAGCTTGGTTCGGGGGTCGGCTGAAAAACTGTTTTTT. The chain employs TRBV5-1 and TRBJ1-4, with a tentative D call TRBD1 (5 bases). Germline V gene data show CDR1 as SGHRS and CDR2 as YFSETQ. The ends were cut back, 0 bases at V and 7 bases at J, with 13 bases in the middle. CDR3 size: 15 residues.

This clonotype was counted at least ten times. CDR3 DNA sequence: TGTGCCAGCACCCAAGCCGGGGTTAACTATGGCTACACCTTC. The encoded protein is CASTQAGVNYGYTF. The V gene is TRBV12-3 or TRBV12-4, the J gene TRBJ1-2; unclear D gene. The V gene lost 7 bases and the J gene lost 1 base, with 13 bases spanning the gap. The CDR3 is made up of 14 amino acids.

This clonotype came up a few times. The chain links TRBV6-2 or TRBV6-3 to TRBJ1-1; a weak D match, TRBD1 (5 bases). Per germline, CDR1 MNHEY and CDR2 SVGEGT. Trimming left V 2 bases short and J 3 bases short, with 25 bases between. This CDR3 contains 19 residues. Written as DNA, the CDR3 is TGTGCCAGCAGTTACCTCCTACCGGCCGGGACCCTAGGGGACACTGAAGCTTTCTTT. Amino acids: CASSYLLPAGTLGDTEAFF.

This rearrangement joins TRBV20-1 to TRBJ2-5; 9 nucleotides align to TRBD2. V lost 4 bases to trimming and J lost 5 bases; unmatched junction nucleotides: 8. The CDR3 spans 14 residues. Germline V gene data show CDR1 as DFQATT and CDR2 as SNEGSKA (reference sequence). CDR3 nucleotides: TGCAGTGCTACCCGGCGCGGGGGGGCGGAGACCCAGTACTTC. Residues: CSATRRGGAETQYF.

The rearrangement joins TRBV7-2 to TRBJ2-7; D unclear. Germline V gene sequence: CDR1 SGHTA, CDR2 FQGNSA. V shed 5 bases and J shed 2 bases, with 16 bases lying between them. This CDR3 region has 15 residues. In DNA, the CDR3 is TGTGCCAGCAGCCCGGATCGCCCCAGAACCTACGAGCAGTACTTC. Translated: CASSPDRPRTYEQYF.

A few counts support this clonotype. The chain couples TRBV18 to TRBJ1-4; D gene ambiguous. Trimming pared 6 bases from V and 5 bases from J, leaving 7 bases between. In germline, CDR1 is KGHSH, CDR2 LQKENI. The CDR3 loop spans 12 amino acids. The CDR3 nucleotides read TGTGCCAGCTCCAGAGAAAATGAAAAACTGTTTTTT. Protein sequence: CASSRENEKLFF.

This clonotype was seen at least ten times. The chain couples TRBV12-3 or TRBV12-4 to TRBJ2-3; no firm D call. The V end was cut by 6 bases, the J end by 1 base, with 14 bases between. The CDR3 is made up of 15 amino acids. CDR3 sequence (DNA): TGTGCCAGCAGATGGAGACCCAGGCGCACAGATACGCAGTATTTT. Residues: CASRWRPRRTDTQYF.

The gene calls are TRBV24-1 and TRBJ1-5; D is unclear. Deletions cut 6 bases from V and 9 bases from J, with 17 bases between. CDR1 KGHDR and CDR2 SFDVKD come from the germline V gene. This CDR3 has 14 residues. The CDR3 bases are TGTGCCACCAGTTCAGAAAGTACAATCGGGCCCCAGCATTTT. Translating it yields CATSSESTIGPQHF.

This clonotype was observed a handful of times. The chain combines TRBV18 with TRBJ1-4, with D maybe TRBD1 (6 bases). Germline CDR1 KGHSH, CDR2 LQKENI. V shed 2 bases and J shed 0 bases, with 10 bases lying between them. CDR3 size: 16 residues. The CDR3 bases are TGTGCCAGCTCACCATCCAGGGGTACAACTAATGAAAAACTGTTTTTT. It encodes CASSPSRGTTNEKLFF.

The sample holds a few counts of this clonotype. This chain uses TRBV11-3 with TRBJ2-7; a weak D match, TRBD1 (6 bases). This CDR3 is built from 15 residues. The V end was cut by 1 base, the J end by 4 bases, with 14 bases between. Germline CDR1 and CDR2: SGHNT and YENEEA. CDR3 nucleotide sequence: TGTGCCAGCAGCTTAGTTCGGCAGGGGAATTACGAGCAGTACTTC. Translated, it gives CASSLVRQGNYEQYF.

In DNA, the CDR3 is TGTGCCAGCAGCTCTCCAAATCAGGGGAGGTTTGGCTACACCTTC. It translates to CASSSPNQGRFGYTF. The genes are TRBV7-9 and TRBJ1-2; maybe TRBD1 (6 bases). CDR1 SEHNR and CDR2 FQNEAQ come from the germline V gene (reference sequence). The length of the CDR3 is 15 residues. Trimming removed 4 bases from V and 7 bases from J, with 19 bases in between.

The V and J genes are TRBV19 and TRBJ2-1, with 9 bases aligning to TRBD2. The CDR3 consists of 20 residues. Germline-derived CDR1 and CDR2 are LNHDA and SQIVND (reference sequence). Unmatched junction bases numbered 26, after V lost 6 bases and J lost 8 bases. DNA for the CDR3: TGTGCCAGTAGCCTCCCCCTTGTCCCGGGCGGGGGGGCTTATGGGGATGAGCAGTTCTTC. Translation gives CASSLPLVPGGGAYGDEQFF.

In its sample, this clonotype was seen many times. V is TRBV28 and J is TRBJ2-7; the D is unclear. V lost 5 bases, J lost 5 bases, and 19 bases lay in between. Germline V gene data show CDR1 as MDHEN and CDR2 as SYDVKM. The CDR3 contains 15 residues. DNA of the CDR3: TGTGCCAGCAGTGTACTTGGGTGGTCTAGGCACGAGCAGTACTTC. Its protein product is CASSVLGWSRHEQYF.

This clonotype was recorded only once. The chain recombines TRBV5-1 with TRBJ2-2, with 7 positions matching TRBD1. V shed 5 bases, J shed 0 bases, and the junction held 4 bases outside the gene matches. The V gene's germline CDR1 is SGHRS and CDR2 YFSETQ. The CDR3 runs 15 residues. This CDR3 is CASRSQGANTGELFF. In DNA, the CDR3 is TGCGCCAGCAGAAGTCAGGGGGCGAACACCGGGGAGCTGTTTTTT.

The gene calls are TRBV7-8 and TRBJ2-7, with 9 bases lining up with TRBD1. This CDR3 comprises 13 residues. The germline gives CDR1 SGHVS, CDR2 FQNEAQ. V was clipped by 5 bases and J by 5 bases; unmatched bases: 4. DNA for the CDR3: TGTGCCAGCAGCCGGGGACAGGGAGACGAGCAGTACTTC. This translates into CASSRGQGDEQYF.

This chain links TRBV4-1 with TRBJ1-1, with a possible D match to TRBD1 (6 bases). V gave up 5 bases and J gave up 0 bases, with 16 bases separating them. This CDR3 has 16 amino acids. Germline V gives CDR1 MGHRA, CDR2 YSYEKL. The CDR3 reads CASSSRDTVLNTEAFF. CDR3 coding DNA: TGCGCCAGCAGCTCGCGGGACACCGTGTTGAACACTGAAGCTTTCTTT.

This rearrangement joins TRBV14 to TRBJ2-5; 7 nucleotides agree with TRBD1. The CDR3 has 16 amino acids. Germline trimming cut 0 bases from V and 1 base from J; bases unmatched to any gene: 5. Per germline, CDR1 SGHDN and CDR2 FVKESK. This CDR3 is CASSQDRDRIQETQYF. The DNA for the CDR3 is TGTGCCAGCAGCCAAGATAGGGACAGAATCCAAGAGACCCAGTACTTC.

This clonotype was counted a single time. V is TRBV28 and J is TRBJ1-6; 11 bases align to TRBD1. After removal of 7 bases from V and 9 bases from J, the junction contained 8 bases not matched to a gene. The germline CDR1 and CDR2 sequences are MDHEN and SYDVKM. The CDR3 contains 15 residues. CDR3 protein: CASTQSGTGGSPLHF. CDR3 nucleotides: TGTGCCAGCACCCAAAGCGGGACAGGGGGTTCACCCCTCCACTTT.

The genes are TRBV3-1 and TRBJ2-7, with a weak D call TRBD1 (6 bases). V shed 1 base and J shed 5 bases, with 9 bases lying between them. CDR1 is LGHDT, CDR2 YNNKEL, per germline (reference sequence). This CDR3 has 13 residues. CDR3 in amino acids: CASSQATGNEQYF. In DNA form, the CDR3 reads TGTGCCAGCAGCCAAGCGACAGGTAACGAGCAGTACTTC.

The genes are TRBV3-1 and TRBJ2-7; 10 nucleotides agree with TRBD2. The CDR3 spans 15 residues. Germline loops: CDR1 LGHDT, CDR2 YNNKEL (reference sequence). Losses at the gene ends were 5 bases for V and 1 base for J; bases not matched to a gene: 5. The CDR3 sequence: CASSEGLARSYEQYF. DNA of the CDR3: TGTGCCAGCAGCGAGGGACTAGCGAGGTCCTACGAGCAGTACTTC.